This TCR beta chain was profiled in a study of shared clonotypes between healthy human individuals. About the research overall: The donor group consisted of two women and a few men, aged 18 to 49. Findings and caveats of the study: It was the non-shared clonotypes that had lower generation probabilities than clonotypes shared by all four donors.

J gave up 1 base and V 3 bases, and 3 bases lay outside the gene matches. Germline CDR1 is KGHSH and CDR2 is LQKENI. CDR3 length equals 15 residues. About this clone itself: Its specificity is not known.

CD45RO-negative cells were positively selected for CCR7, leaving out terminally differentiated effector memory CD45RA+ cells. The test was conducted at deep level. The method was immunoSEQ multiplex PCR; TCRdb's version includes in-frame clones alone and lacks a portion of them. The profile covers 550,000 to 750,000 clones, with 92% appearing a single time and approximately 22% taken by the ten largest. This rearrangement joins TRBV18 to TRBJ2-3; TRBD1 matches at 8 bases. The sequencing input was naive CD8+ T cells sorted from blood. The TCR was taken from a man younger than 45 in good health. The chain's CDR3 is CASSPTGDGTDTQYF. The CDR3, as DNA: TGTGCCAGCTCACCGACAGGGGACGGCACAGATACGCAGTATTTT.